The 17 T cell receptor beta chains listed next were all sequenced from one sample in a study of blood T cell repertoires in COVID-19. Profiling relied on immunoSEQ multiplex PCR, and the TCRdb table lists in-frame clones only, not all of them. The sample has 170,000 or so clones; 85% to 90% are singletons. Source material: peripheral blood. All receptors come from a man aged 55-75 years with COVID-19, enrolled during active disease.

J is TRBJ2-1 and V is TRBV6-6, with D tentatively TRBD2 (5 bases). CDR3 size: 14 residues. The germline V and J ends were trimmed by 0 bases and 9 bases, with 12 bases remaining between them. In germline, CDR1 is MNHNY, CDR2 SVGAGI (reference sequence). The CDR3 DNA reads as TGTGCCAGCAGTTACTCGAGGGCCTTAGGTGAGCAGTTCTTC. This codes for CASSYSRALGEQFF.

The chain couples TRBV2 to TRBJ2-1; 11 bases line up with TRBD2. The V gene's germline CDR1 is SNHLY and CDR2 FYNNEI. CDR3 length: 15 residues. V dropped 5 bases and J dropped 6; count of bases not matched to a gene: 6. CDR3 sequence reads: CASSKTSGEINEQFF. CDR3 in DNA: TGTGCCAGCAGTAAGACTAGCGGGGAAATCAATGAGCAGTTCTTC.

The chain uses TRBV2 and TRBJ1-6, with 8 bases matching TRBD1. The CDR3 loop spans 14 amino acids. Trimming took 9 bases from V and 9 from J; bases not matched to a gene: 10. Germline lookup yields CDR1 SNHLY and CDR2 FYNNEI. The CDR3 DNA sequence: TGTGCCAGTGGGGCAGGGGGCTTTATTTCACCCCTCCACTTT. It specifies CASGAGGFISPLHF.

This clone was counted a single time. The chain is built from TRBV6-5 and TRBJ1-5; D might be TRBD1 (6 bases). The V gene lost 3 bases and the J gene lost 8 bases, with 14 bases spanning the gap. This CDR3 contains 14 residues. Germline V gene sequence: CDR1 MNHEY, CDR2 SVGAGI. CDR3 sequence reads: CASSYNRVREPQHF. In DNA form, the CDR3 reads TGTGCCAGCAGTTATAACAGGGTTAGGGAGCCCCAGCATTTT.

The CDR3 DNA reads as TGTGCCAGCAGCTTCAACGGGTGGGAAGCTTTCTTT. Its translation is CASSFNGWEAFF. V and J are TRBV7-2 and TRBJ1-1; D is ambiguous. Germline V gene lookup returns CDR1 SGHTA and CDR2 FQGNSA. Trimming left V 3 bases short and J 8 bases short, with 10 bases between. The CDR3 runs 12 residues.

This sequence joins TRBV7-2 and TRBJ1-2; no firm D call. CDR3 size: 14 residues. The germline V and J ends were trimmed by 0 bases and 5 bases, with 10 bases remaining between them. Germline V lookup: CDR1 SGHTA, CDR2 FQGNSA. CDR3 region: CASSLARDGYGYTF. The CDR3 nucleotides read TGTGCCAGCAGCTTAGCGAGGGATGGGTATGGCTACACCTTC.

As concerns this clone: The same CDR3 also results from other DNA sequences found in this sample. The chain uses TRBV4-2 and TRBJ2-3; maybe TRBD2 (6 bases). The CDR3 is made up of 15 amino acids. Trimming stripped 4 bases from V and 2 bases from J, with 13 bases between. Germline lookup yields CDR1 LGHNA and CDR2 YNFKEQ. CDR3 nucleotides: TGTGCCAGCAGCCGAGGATCGGGGGACACAGATACGCAGTATTTT. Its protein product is CASSRGSGDTDTQYF.

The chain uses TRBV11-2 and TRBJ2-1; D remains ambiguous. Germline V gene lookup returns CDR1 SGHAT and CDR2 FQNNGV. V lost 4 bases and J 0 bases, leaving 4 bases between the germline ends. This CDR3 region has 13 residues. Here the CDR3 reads CASSWSSYNEQFF. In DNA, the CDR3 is TGTGCCAGCAGCTGGAGCTCCTACAATGAGCAGTTCTTC.

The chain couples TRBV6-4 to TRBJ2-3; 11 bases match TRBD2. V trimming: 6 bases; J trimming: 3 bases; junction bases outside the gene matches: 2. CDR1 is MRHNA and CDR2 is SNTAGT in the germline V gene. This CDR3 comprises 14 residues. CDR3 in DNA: TGTGCCAGCAGAAGACTAGCGGGAACAGATACGCAGTATTTT. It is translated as CASRRLAGTDTQYF.

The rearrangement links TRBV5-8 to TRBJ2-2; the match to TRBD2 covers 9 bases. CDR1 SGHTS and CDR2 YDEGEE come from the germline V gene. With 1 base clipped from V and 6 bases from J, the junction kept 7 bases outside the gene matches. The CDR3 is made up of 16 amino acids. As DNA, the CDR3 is TGTGCCAGCAGCTTGATCCGCGGGAGGGCCCCCGGGGAGCTGTTTTTT. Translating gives CASSLIRGRAPGELFF.

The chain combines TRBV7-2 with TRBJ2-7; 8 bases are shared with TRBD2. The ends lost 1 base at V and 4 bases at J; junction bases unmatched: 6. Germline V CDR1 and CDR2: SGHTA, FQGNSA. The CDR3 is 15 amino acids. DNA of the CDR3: TGTGCCAGCAGCTTAGACGGGAGGGCCCTTTACGAGCAGTACTTC. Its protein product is CASSLDGRALYEQYF.

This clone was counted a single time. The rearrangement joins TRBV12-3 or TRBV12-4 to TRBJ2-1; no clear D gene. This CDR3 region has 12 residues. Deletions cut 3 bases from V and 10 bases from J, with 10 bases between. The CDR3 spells CASSFFPREQFF. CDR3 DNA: TGTGCCAGCAGTTTTTTTCCGAGGGAGCAGTTCTTC.

The CDR3, as DNA: TGTGCCAGCAGCCAACGCGGGGGGGTAGCTGAAGCTTTCTTT. This sequence encodes CASSQRGGVAEAFF. V and J are TRBV14 and TRBJ1-1; possibly TRBD1 for D (5 bases). This CDR3 region has 14 residues. The germline V gene has CDR1 SGHDN and CDR2 FVKESK. V was shortened by 2 bases and J by 6 bases, with 13 bases between the two germline ends.

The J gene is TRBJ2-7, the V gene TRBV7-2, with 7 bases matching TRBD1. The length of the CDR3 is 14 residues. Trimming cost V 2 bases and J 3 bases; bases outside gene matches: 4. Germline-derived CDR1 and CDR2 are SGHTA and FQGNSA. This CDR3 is CASSLQGVVYEQYF. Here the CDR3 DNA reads TGTGCCAGCAGCTTACAGGGGGTTGTCTACGAGCAGTACTTC.

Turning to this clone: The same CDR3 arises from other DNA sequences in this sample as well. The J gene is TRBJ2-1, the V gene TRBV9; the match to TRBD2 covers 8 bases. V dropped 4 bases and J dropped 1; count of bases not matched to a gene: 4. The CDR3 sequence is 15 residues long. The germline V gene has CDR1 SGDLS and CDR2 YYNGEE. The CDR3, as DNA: TGTGCCAGCAGCCCTGTAGCGGGGTCCTACAATGAGCAGTTCTTC. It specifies CASSPVAGSYNEQFF.

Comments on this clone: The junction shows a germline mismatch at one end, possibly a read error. This CDR3 reads CASSPTRRTKGLAGAYEQYF. The CDR3 coding sequence is TGTGCTAGCAGCCCAACACGCAGGACAAAGGGACTAGCGGGGGCATACGAGCAGTACTTC. This chain links TRBV7-7 with TRBJ2-7, with 14 bases that match TRBD2. The CDR3 loop spans 20 amino acids. CDR1 and CDR2 from the germline V gene are SSHAT and FNYEAQ (reference sequence).

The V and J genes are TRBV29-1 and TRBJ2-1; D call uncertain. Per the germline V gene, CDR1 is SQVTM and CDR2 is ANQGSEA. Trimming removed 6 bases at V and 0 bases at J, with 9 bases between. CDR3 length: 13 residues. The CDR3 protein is CSVSSNSYNEQFF. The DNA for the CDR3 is TGCAGCGTAAGCTCAAACTCCTACAATGAGCAGTTCTTC.